This T cell receptor beta chain emerged from a study of cytomegalovirus exposure and HLA in healthy donors. In the study overall: The same platform as the roughly 670 first-cohort repertoires was used for the roughly 130 validation repertoires, a later analysis reported. Whole-study results and caveats: Rarity characterized most TCR sequences, yet some public TCRs appeared in many donors. The listing of fewer than 200 TCR beta chains classed them as cytomegalovirus-associated.

For this clone: Its antigen remains unknown.

Germline loops: CDR1 MNHEY, CDR2 SVGAGI. CDR3 size: 12 residues. V dropped 5 bases and J dropped 5 bases, with 9 bases sitting between them. Produced via immunoSEQ multiplex PCR; TCRdb's table is partial and in-frame only. This sample has 65,000 to 90,000 clones, with 70% to 90% found just once. J is TRBJ1-2 and V is TRBV6-5, with D possibly matching TRBD1 (6 bases). The sample comprised PBMCs. This TCR derives from a young woman in good health and CMV-seropositive. This CDR3 is CASSRGKYGYTF. DNA of the CDR3: TGTGCCAGCAGTAGGGGGAAATATGGCTACACCTTC.